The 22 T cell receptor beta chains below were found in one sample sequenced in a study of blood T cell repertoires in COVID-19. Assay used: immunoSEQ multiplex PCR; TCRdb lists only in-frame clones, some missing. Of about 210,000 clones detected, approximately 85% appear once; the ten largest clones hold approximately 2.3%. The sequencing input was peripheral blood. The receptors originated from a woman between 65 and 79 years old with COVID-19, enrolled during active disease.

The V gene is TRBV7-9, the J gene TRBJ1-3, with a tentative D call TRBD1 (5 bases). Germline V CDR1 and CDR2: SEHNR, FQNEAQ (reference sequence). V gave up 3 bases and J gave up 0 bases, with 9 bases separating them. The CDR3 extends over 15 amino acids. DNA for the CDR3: TGTGCCAGCAGCTTGGGCAGGGCCTCTGGAAACACCATATATTTT. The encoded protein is CASSLGRASGNTIYF. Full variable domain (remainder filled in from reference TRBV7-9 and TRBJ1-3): DTGVSQNPRHKITKRGQNVTFRCDPISEHNRLYWYRQTLGQGPEFLTYFQNEAQLEKSRLLSDRFSAERPKGSFSTLEIQRTEQGDSAMYLCASSLGRASGNTIYFGEGSWLTVV.

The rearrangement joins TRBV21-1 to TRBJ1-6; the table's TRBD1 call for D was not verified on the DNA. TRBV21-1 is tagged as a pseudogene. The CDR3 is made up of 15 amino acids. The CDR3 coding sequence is TGTGCCAGCAGCACCACAGGGGAACAGAATTCACCCCTCCACTTT. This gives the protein CASSTTGEQNSPLHF.

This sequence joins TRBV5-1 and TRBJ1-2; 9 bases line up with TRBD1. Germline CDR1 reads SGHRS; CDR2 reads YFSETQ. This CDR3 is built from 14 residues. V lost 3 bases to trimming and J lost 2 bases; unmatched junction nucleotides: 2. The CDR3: CASSSTGGNYGYTF. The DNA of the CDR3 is TGCGCCAGCAGCTCGACAGGGGGGAACTATGGCTACACCTTC. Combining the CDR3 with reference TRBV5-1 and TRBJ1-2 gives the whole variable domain KAGVTQTPRYLIKTRGQQVTLSCSPISGHRSVSWYQQTPGQGLQFLFEYFSETQRNKGNFPGRFSGRQFSNSRSEMNVSTLELGDSALYLCASSSTGGNYGYTFGSGTRLTVV.

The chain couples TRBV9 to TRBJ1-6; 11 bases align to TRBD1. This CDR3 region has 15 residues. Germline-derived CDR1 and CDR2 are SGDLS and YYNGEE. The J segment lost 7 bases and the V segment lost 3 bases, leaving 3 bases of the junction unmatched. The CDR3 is CASSEGQGANSPLHF. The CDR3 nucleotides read TGTGCCAGCAGCGAAGGACAGGGGGCAAATTCACCCCTCCACTTT. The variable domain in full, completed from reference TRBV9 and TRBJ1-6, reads DSGVTQTPKHLITATGQRVTLRCSPRSGDLSVYWYQQSLDQGLQFLIQYYNGEERAKGNILERFSAQQFPDLHSELNLSSLELGDSALYFCASSEGQGANSPLHFGNGTRLTVT.

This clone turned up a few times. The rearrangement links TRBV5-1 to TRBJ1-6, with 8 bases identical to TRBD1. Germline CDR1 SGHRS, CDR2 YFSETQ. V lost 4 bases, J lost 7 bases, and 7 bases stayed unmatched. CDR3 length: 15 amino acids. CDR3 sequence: CASSPGQGQNSPLHF. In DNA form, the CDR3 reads TGCGCCAGCAGCCCCGGACAGGGCCAAAATTCACCCCTCCACTTT.

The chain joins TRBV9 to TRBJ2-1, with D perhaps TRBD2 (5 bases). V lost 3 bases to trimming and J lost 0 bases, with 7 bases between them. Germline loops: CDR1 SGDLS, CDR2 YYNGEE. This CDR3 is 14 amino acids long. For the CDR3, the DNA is TGTGCCAGCAGCGAAACTAGCTCCTACAATGAGCAGTTCTTC. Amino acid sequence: CASSETSSYNEQFF.

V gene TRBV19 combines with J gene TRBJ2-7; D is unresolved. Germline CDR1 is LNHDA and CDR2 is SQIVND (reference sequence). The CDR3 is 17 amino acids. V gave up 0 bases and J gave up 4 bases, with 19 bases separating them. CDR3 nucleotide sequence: TGTGCCAGTAGTATAGACCCGCCCGGGTCGGAGATATACGAGCAGTACTTC. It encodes CASSIDPPGSEIYEQYF.

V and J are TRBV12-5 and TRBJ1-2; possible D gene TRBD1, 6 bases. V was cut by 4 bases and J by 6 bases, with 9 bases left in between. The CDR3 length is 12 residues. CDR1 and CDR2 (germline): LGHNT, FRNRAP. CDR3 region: CASGSNRDGYTF. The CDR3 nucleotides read TGTGCTAGTGGTTCCAACAGGGATGGCTACACCTTC.

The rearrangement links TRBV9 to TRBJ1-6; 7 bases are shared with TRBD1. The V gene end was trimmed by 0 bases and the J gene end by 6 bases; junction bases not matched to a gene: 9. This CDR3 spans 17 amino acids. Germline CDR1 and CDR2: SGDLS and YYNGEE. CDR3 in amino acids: CASSVAPGTEFNSPLHF. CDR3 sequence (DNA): TGTGCCAGCAGCGTAGCACCTGGGACAGAGTTTAATTCACCCCTCCACTTT.

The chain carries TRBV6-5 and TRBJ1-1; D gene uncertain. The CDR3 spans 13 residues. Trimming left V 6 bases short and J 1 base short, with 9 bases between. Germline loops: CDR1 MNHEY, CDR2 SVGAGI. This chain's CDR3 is CASRAGSNTEAFF. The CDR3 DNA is TGTGCCAGCAGGGCAGGCTCGAACACTGAAGCTTTCTTT.

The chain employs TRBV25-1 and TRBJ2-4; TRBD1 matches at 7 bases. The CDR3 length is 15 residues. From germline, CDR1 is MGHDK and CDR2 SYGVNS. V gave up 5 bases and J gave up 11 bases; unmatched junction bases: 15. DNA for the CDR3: TGTGCCAGCAGTCCCCCGGGACAGAGAACTTTTGTTCAGTACTTC. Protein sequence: CASSPPGQRTFVQYF.

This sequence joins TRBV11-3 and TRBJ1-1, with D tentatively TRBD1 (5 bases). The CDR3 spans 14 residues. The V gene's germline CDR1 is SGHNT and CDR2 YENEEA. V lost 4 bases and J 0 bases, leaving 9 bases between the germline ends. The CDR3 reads CASSSKGVNTEAFF. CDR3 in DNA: TGTGCCAGCAGCTCGAAAGGGGTGAACACTGAAGCTTTCTTT.

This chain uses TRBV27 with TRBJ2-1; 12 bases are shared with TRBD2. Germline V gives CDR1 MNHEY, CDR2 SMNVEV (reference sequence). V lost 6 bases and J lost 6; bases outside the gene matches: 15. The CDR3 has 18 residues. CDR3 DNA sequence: TGTGCCAGCAGCCGACCCCCTAGCGGGAGGGCCTGGAGCAATGAGCAGTTCTTC. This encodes CASSRPPSGRAWSNEQFF.

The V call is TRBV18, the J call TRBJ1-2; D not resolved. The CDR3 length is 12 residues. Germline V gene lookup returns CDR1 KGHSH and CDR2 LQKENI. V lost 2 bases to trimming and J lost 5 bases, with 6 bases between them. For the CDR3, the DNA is TGTGCCAGCTCACCAGGCGGATATGGCTACACCTTC. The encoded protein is CASSPGGYGYTF.

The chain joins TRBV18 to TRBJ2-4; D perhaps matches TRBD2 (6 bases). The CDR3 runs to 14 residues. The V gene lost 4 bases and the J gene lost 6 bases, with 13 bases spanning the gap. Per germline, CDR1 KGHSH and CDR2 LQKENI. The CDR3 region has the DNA TGTGCCAGCTCACTTGGACTATCTGGAAACATTCAGTACTTC. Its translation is CASSLGLSGNIQYF.

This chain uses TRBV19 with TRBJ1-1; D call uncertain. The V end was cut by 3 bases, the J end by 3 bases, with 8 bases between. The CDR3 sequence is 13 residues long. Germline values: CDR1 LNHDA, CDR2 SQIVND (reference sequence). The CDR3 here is CASSMIRDTEAFF. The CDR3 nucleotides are TGTGCCAGTAGTATGATCCGGGACACTGAAGCTTTCTTT.

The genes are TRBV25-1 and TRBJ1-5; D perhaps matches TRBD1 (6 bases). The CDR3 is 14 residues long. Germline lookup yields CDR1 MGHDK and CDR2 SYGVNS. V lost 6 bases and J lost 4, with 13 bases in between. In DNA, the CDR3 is TGTGCCAGCAGACAGACCGGGACAAATCAGCCCCAGCATTTT. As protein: CASRQTGTNQPQHF.

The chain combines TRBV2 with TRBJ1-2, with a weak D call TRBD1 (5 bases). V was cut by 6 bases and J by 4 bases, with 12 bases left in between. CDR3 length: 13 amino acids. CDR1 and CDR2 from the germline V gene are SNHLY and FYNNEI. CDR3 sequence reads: CASRQTDPYGYTF. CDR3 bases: TGTGCCAGCAGACAGACAGATCCCTATGGCTACACCTTC.

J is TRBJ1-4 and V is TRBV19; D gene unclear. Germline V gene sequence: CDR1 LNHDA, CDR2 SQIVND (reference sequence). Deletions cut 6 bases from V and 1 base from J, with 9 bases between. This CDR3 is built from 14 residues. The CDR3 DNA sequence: TGTGCCAGTAGCATCAGCGTAACTAATGAAAAACTGTTTTTT. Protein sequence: CASSISVTNEKLFF.

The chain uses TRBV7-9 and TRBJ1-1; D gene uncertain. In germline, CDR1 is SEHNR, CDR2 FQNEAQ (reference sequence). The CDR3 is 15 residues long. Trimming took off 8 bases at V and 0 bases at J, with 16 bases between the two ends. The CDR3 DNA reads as TGTGCCAGCCGCTCGCGGGCTAACATGAACACTGAAGCTTTCTTT. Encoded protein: CASRSRANMNTEAFF.

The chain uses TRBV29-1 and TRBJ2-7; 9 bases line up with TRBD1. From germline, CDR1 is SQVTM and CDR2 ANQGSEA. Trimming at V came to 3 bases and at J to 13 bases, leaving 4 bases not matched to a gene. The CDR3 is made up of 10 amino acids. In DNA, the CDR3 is TGCAGCGTTGAGGGGACAGGGCGTTACTTC. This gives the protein CSVEGTGRYF.

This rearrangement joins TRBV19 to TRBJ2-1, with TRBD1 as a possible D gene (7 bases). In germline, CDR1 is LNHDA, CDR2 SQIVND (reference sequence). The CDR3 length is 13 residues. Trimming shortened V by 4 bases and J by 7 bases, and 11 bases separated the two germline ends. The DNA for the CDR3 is TGTGCCAGTAGTACGTCAGGGGGGAATGAGCAGTTCTTC. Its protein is CASSTSGGNEQFF.